Each of the 18 T cell receptor beta chains below was sequenced from the same sample in a study of CD8+ T cells in alopecia areata. Noted treatment: oral pan-JAK inhibitor, 5-10 mg twice daily. After isolation, RNA underwent reverse transcription to generate cDNA as the sequencing template. Assay used: immunoSEQ multiplex PCR; TCRdb lists only in-frame clones, some missing. This table has 170,000 or so clones, roughly 50% appearing once. Here the sequenced sample was CD8+ T cells sorted from blood, taken at week 24, from a patient treated with tofacitinib. All receptors derive from a human donor with alopecia areata.

This clone was recorded many times. V usage is TRBV2 and J usage is TRBJ1-1, with a weak D call TRBD1 (5 bases). Trimming left V 6 bases short and J 4 bases short, with 15 bases between. The CDR3 runs to 14 residues. Germline loops: CDR1 SNHLY, CDR2 FYNNEI. The CDR3 reads CASRRDPQSTEAFF. CDR3 in DNA: TGTGCCAGCAGGCGGGACCCCCAGAGCACTGAAGCTTTCTTT.

This chain uses TRBV5-1 with TRBJ1-1; unclear D gene. V shed 4 bases and J shed 4 bases, with 11 bases lying between them. The CDR3 consists of 13 residues. Germline V lookup: CDR1 SGHRS, CDR2 YFSETQ. In DNA form, the CDR3 reads TGCGCCAGCAGCCCGGGGTTATCCACTGAAGCTTTCTTT. Translation gives CASSPGLSTEAFF.

CDR3 sequence (DNA): TGCGCCAGCAGCCAAGATGGGGCGGGTGAGCAGTTCTTC. Protein sequence: CASSQDGAGEQFF. This chain connects TRBV4-3 to TRBJ2-1; D possibly matches TRBD1 or TRBD2 (5 bases each). The V gene lost 0 bases and the J gene lost 9 bases, with 9 bases spanning the gap. Germline CDR1 reads LGHNA; CDR2 reads YSLEER. The CDR3 consists of 13 residues.

This clone was detected only a few times. V usage is TRBV28 and J usage is TRBJ1-1; 7 nucleotides line up with TRBD1. The CDR3 runs to 14 residues. Germline CDR1 MDHEN, CDR2 SYDVKM. The trim removed 7 bases at V and 5 bases at J, leaving 10 bases unmatched. CDR3 sequence (DNA): TGTGCCAGCACCTTACAGGGGATCAGGACTGAAGCTTTCTTT. Its protein product is CASTLQGIRTEAFF.

This chain uses TRBV29-1 with TRBJ1-2; D perhaps matches TRBD1 (6 bases). CDR3 length: 15 amino acids. Trimming took 1 base from V and 2 from J, leaving 14 bases between them. The V gene's germline CDR1 is SQVTM and CDR2 ANQGSEA. CDR3 sequence (DNA): TGCAGCGTTGAAGCCTGGACTGGGGGCAACTATGGCTACACCTTC. It encodes CSVEAWTGGNYGYTF.

This clone came up a few times. The J gene is TRBJ1-1, the V gene TRBV14; TRBD1 might be the D (5 bases). V was clipped by 5 bases and J by 4 bases, with 11 bases between them. Germline V lookup: CDR1 SGHDN, CDR2 FVKESK. The CDR3 runs 13 residues. In DNA form, the CDR3 reads TGTGCCAGCAGCTTGGGACCGATCACTGAAGCTTTCTTT. Translated: CASSLGPITEAFF.

This clone came up a few times. The chain has TRBV29-1 and TRBJ2-1; D possibly corresponds to TRBD2 (7 bases). V shed 7 bases and J shed 8 bases, with 18 bases lying between them. CDR3 size: 13 residues. Germline V gene lookup returns CDR1 SQVTM and CDR2 ANQGSEA. CDR3 loop: CSAERGGLDEQFF. The CDR3, as DNA: TGCAGCGCCGAGAGGGGGGGCTTGGATGAGCAGTTCTTC.

This clone was found a few times. The chain employs TRBV23-1 and TRBJ1-4; 9 nucleotides line up with TRBD1. TRBV23-1 is known as an ORF, though its function is uncertain. The CDR3 contains 15 residues. Unmatched junction bases numbered 9, after V lost 7 bases and J lost 6 bases. The CDR3 nucleotides read TGCGCCAGCAACCAGGGGGACAGGGTGGATGAAAAACTGTTTTTT. It is translated as CASNQGDRVDEKLFF.

The chain has TRBV6-5 and TRBJ1-2; D not resolved. The CDR3 sequence is 13 residues long. Germline V gives CDR1 MNHEY, CDR2 SVGAGI. Trimming removed 6 bases at V and 8 bases at J, with 16 bases between. The CDR3 region is CASSSDASWGYTF. The CDR3 nucleotides are TGTGCCAGCAGCTCAGACGCTTCCTGGGGCTACACCTTC.

This clone came up a few times. The V call is TRBV7-8, the J call TRBJ2-2; no clear D gene. Trimming took off 5 bases at V and 2 bases at J, with 12 bases between the two ends. Per germline, CDR1 SGHVS and CDR2 FQNEAQ. The CDR3 runs 15 residues. CDR3 coding DNA: TGTGCCAGCAGCCCAAACCGAAAAAACACCGGGGAGCTGTTTTTT. It is translated as CASSPNRKNTGELFF.

V and J are TRBV11-2 and TRBJ1-6; no clear D. Germline CDR1 and CDR2: SGHAT and FQNNGV. Trimming took off 1 base at V and 8 bases at J, with 6 bases between the two ends. CDR3 length: 13 residues. The DNA for the CDR3 is TGTGCCAGCAGCTTAGCGCGCCATTCACCCCTCCACTTT. Translating gives CASSLARHSPLHF.

This clone was detected a few times. The V call is TRBV28, the J call TRBJ2-7; TRBD1 agrees at 7 bases. With 8 bases clipped from V and 3 bases from J, the junction kept 16 bases outside the gene matches. CDR1 is MDHEN, CDR2 SYDVKM, per germline. This CDR3 has 16 residues. CDR3 sequence: CASRLSVTGVYYEQYF. In DNA, the CDR3 is TGTGCCAGCCGCCTCAGTGTCACAGGGGTCTACTACGAGCAGTACTTC.

The genes are TRBV27 and TRBJ2-1; D is unclear. V was shortened by 5 bases and J by 2 bases, with 10 bases between the two germline ends. Germline CDR1 is MNHEY and CDR2 is SMNVEV (reference sequence). CDR3 length: 14 residues. This chain's CDR3 is CASSIRGTYNEQFF. The CDR3 bases are TGTGCCAGCAGTATTAGAGGTACCTACAATGAGCAGTTCTTC.

The rearrangement links TRBV9 to TRBJ1-1, with a possible D match to TRBD1 (6 bases). Trimming took off 3 bases at V and 3 bases at J, with 18 bases between the two ends. The CDR3 runs to 16 residues. Per germline, CDR1 SGDLS and CDR2 YYNGEE. The CDR3 region is CASSATGTWGYTEAFF. As DNA, the CDR3 is TGTGCCAGCAGCGCGACCGGGACATGGGGGTACACTGAAGCTTTCTTT.

Here the CDR3 DNA reads TGTGCCAGCAGCTCCTCGAGGTGGGATTACGAGCAGTACTTC. It is translated as CASSSSRWDYEQYF. This sequence joins TRBV13 and TRBJ2-7; the D is unclear. The CDR3 length is 14 residues. CDR1 is PRHDT and CDR2 is FYEKMQ in the germline V gene (reference sequence). With 4 bases removed from V and 4 bases from J, the gap between germline ends came to 14 bases.

This rearrangement joins TRBV29-1 to TRBJ2-2; 7 nucleotides match TRBD1. The CDR3 extends over 13 amino acids. The germline CDR1 and CDR2 sequences are SQVTM and ANQGSEA. The V gene end was trimmed by 8 bases and the J gene end by 2 bases; junction bases not matched to a gene: 5. The CDR3: CSSRDRNTGELFF. CDR3 DNA sequence: TGCAGCAGCCGGGACAGAAACACCGGGGAGCTGTTTTTT.

V and J are TRBV30 and TRBJ1-5, with unresolved D. Trimming cost V 3 bases and J 14 bases, with 17 bases left between them. Germline V gives CDR1 GTSNPN, CDR2 SVGIG (reference sequence). The CDR3 is made up of 12 amino acids. The DNA of the CDR3 is TGTGCCTGGAGCGGTGGCGACGGATTCAAGCATTTT. Residues: CAWSGGDGFKHF.

J is TRBJ1-2 and V is TRBV30, with TRBD1 matching 8 bases. Trimming cost V 0 bases and J 4 bases; bases outside gene matches: 7. Germline V gives CDR1 GTSNPN, CDR2 SVGIG (reference sequence). CDR3 length: 15 amino acids. The CDR3 loop reads CAWSVWGQETYGYTF. The CDR3 coding sequence is TGTGCCTGGAGTGTCTGGGGACAGGAAACCTATGGCTACACCTTC.